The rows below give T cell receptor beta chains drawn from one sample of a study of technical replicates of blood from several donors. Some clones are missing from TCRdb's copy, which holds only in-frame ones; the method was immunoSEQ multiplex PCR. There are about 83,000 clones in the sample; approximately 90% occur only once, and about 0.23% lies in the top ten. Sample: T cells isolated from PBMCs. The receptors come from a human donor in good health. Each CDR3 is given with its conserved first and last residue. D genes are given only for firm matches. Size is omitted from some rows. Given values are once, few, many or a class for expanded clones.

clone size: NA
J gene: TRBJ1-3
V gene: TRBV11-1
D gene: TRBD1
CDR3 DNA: TGTGCCAGCAGCTTCGGGTCTAACGACAGGGGAGGCACTGGAAACACCATATATTTT
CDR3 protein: CASSFGSNDRGGTGNTIYF

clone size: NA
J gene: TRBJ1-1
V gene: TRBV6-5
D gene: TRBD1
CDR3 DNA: TGTGCCAGCAGTTACTCCCAGGGGGCCACTGAAGCTTTCTTT
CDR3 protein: CASSYSQGATEAFF

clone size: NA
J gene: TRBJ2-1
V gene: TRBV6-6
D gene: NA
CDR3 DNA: TGTGCCAGCAGTACGACAGGTTTCTACAATGAGCAGTTCTTC
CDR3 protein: CASSTTGFYNEQFF

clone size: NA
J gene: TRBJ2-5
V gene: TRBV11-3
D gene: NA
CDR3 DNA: TGTGCCAGCAGCTTAGGGCAGGGAGAGACCCAGTACTTC
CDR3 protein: CASSLGQGETQYF

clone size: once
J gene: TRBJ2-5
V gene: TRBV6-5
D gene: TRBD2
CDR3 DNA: TGTGCCAGCACAGGGAGGGGAGAGACCCAGTACTTC
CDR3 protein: CASTGRGETQYF

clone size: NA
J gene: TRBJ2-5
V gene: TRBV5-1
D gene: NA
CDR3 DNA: TGCGCCAGCAGCTTGGGCTGGACTGATCAGACCCAGTACTTC
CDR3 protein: CASSLGWTDQTQYF

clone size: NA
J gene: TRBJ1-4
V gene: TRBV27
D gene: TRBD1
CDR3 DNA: TGTGCCAGCAGTAACGGACAGGGGCTTGGGAAACTGTTTTTT
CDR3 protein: CASSNGQGLGKLFF

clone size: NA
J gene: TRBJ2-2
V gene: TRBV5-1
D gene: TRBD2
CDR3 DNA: TGCGCCAGCAGCTTAGGGACTAGCGGGAGTTTCCCCGGGGAGCTGTTTTTT
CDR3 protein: CASSLGTSGSFPGELFF

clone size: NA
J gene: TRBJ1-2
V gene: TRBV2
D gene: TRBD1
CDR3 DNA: TGTGCCAGCAGCCCCCTTCGACAGGGCAGGGACTATGGCTACACCTTC
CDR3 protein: CASSPLRQGRDYGYTF

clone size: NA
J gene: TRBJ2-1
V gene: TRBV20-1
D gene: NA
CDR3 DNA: TGCAGCGCGGCCTACAATGAGCAGTTCTTC
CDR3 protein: CSAAYNEQFF

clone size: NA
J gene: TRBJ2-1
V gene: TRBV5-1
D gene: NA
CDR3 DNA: TGCGCCAGCAGCATAGCCAGGGACAATGAGCAGTTCTTC
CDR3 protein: CASSIARDNEQFF

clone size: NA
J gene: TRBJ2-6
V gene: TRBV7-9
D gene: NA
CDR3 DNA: TGTGCCAGCAGTAAGTTACCGCTAGTGGGGGCCAACGTCCTGACTTTC
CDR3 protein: CASSKLPLVGANVLTF

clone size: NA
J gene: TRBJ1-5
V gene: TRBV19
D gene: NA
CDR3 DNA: TGTGCCAGTACCCTGTCGGGCAATCAGCCCCAGCATTTT
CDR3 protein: CASTLSGNQPQHF

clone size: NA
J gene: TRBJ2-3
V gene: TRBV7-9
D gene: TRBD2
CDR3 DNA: TGTGCCAGCAGCTTAGGACTAGCGAGGAATACGCAGTATTTT
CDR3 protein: CASSLGLARNTQYF

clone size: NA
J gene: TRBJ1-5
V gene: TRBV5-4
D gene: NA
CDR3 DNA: TGTGCCAGCAGCTCCGCAGGGGATAATCAGCCCCAGCATTTT
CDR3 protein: CASSSAGDNQPQHF

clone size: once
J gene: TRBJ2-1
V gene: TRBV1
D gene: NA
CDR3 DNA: TGCACCAGCAGCCAGGGACTAGTCATTTCTGAGCAGTTCTTC
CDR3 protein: CTSSQGLVISEQFF

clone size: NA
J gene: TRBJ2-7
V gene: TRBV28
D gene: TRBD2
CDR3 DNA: TGTGCCAGCAGTGGACTAGCGTCAACCTACGAGCAGTACTTC
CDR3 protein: CASSGLASTYEQYF

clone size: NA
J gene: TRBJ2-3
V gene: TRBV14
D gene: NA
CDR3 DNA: TGTGCCAGCAGCCGGGGAGGTAGCAGGAGCACAGATACGCAGTATTTT
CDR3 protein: CASSRGGSRSTDTQYF

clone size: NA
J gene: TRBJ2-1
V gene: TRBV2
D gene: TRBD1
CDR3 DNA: TGTGCCAGCAGTGACAGGGGGTTTGAGCAGTTCTTC
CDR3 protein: CASSDRGFEQFF

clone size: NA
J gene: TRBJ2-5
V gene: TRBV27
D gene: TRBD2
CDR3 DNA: TGTGCCAGCAGTTTCCGGGGGGTAGGGCAAGAGACCCAGTACTTC
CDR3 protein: CASSFRGVGQETQYF

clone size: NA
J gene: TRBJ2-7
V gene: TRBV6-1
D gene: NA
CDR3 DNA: TGTGCCAGCAGCGAGACGTACCTAGCCGGTTCCGAGCAGTACTTC
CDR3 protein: CASSETYLAGSEQYF

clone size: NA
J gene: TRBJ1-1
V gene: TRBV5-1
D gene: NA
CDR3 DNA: TGCGCCAGCAGCTTCACAGAGACGGTGAACACTGAAGCTTTCTTT
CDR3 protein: CASSFTETVNTEAFF

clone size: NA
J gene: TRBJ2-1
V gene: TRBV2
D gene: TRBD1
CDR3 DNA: TGTGCCAGCAGTGTAGGGGGCGCTTACAATGAGCAGTTCTTC
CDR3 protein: CASSVGGAYNEQFF

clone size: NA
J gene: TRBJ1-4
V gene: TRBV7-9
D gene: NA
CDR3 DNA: TGTGCCAGCAGCTTAGGGCTCACTAATGAAAAACTGTTTTTT
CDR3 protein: CASSLGLTNEKLFF

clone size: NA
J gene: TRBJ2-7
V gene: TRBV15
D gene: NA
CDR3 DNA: TGTGCCACCAGCAGAGATCTAGGCCAGTCCTACGAGCAGTACTTC
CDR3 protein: CATSRDLGQSYEQYF

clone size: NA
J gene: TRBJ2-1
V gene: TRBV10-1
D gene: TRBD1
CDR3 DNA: TGCGCCATACAGGGGCCCTACAATGAGCAGTTCTTC
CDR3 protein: CAIQGPYNEQFF

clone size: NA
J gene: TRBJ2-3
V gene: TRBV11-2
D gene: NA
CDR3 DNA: TGTGCCAGCAGCTTAGGGGGGCAGGGGACCACAGATACGCAGTATTTT
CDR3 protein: CASSLGGQGTTDTQYF

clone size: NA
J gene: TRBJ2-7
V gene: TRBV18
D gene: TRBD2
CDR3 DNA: TGTGCCAGCTCACCACCCTTTGGGACTAGCGGGACTGTCTACGAGCAGTACTTC
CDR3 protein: CASSPPFGTSGTVYEQYF

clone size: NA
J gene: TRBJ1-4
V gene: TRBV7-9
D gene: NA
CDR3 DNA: TGTGCCAGCAGCTCAGGTCCAGCTGAAAAACTGTTTTTT
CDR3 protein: CASSSGPAEKLFF

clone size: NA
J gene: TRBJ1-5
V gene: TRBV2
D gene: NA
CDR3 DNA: TGTGCCAGCAGTGAAACGCGGGGGGTTCAGCCCCAGCATTTT
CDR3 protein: CASSETRGVQPQHF

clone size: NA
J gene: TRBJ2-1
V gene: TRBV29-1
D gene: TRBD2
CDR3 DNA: TGCAGCGTTGCTAGCGGGAGGGCCCTCAATGAGCAGTTCTTC
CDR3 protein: CSVASGRALNEQFF

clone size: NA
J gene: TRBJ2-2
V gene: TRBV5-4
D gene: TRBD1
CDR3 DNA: TGTGCCAGCAGCTTGGGAGGGGGCCACACCGGGGAGCTGTTTTTT
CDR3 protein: CASSLGGGHTGELFF

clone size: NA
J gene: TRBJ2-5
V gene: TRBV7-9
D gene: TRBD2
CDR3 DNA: TGTGCCAGCACCCCTAGCGGGAGTGTTGAGACCCAGTACTTC
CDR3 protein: CASTPSGSVETQYF

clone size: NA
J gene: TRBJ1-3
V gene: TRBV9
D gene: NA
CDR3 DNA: TGTGCCAGCAGCGTTGACAGCCCGAGCTCTGGAAACACCATATATTTT
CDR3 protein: CASSVDSPSSGNTIYF

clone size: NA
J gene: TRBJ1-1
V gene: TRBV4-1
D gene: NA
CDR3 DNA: TGCGCCAGCAGCCACAGGCAGGGCTGGCGTAACACTGAAGCTTTCTTT
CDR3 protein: CASSHRQGWRNTEAFF

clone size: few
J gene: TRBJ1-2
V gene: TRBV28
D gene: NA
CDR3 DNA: TGTGCCAGCAGTTCCGGGAACTATGGCTACACCTTC
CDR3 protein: CASSSGNYGYTF

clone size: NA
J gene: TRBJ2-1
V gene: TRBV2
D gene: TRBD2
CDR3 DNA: TGTGCCAGCAGTGAAGAGGCGGGGGGTCCTAATGAGCAGTTCTTC
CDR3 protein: CASSEEAGGPNEQFF

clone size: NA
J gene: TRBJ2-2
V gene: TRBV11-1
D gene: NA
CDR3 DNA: TGTGCCAGCAGCTGGGGGCCCAACACCGGGGAGCTGTTTTTT
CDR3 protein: CASSWGPNTGELFF

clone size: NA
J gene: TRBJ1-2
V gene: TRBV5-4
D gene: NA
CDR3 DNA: TGTGCCAGCAGCGTAGAGGGGGTCTATGGCTACACCTTC
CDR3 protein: CASSVEGVYGYTF

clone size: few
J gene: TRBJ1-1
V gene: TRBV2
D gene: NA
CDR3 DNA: TGTGCCAGCAAAAAAAACAAGAACACTGAAGCTTTCTTT
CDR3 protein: CASKKNKNTEAFF

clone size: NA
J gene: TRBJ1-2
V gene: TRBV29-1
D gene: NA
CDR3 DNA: TGCAGCGGAGGCAGCGGGGGGGGGCGGGGTGGCTACACCTTC
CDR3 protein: CSGGSGGGRGGYTF

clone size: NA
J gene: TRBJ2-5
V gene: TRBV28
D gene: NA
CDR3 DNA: TGTGCCAGCACCACCAGCGGTAATGGGGGCTTAGAGACCCAGTACTTC
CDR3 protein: CASTTSGNGGLETQYF

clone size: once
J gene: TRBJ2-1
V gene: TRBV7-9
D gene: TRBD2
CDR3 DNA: TGTGCCAGCAGCCCGCGAGGAATAGCGGGAACCTCCTACAATGAGCAGTTCTTC
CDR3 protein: CASSPRGIAGTSYNEQFF

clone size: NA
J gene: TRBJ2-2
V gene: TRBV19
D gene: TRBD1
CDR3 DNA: TGTGCCAGTAGTATAGGACAGGGGCGAAACACCGGGGAGCTGTTTTTT
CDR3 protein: CASSIGQGRNTGELFF

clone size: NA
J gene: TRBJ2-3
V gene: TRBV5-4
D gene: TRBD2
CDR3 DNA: TGTGCCAGCAGCTCCAGGACTAGCGGGGATACGCAGTATTTT
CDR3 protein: CASSSRTSGDTQYF

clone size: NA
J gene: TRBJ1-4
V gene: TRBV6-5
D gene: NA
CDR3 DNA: TGTGCCAGCAGTTATAGCGGGACCCCGCCTGAAAAACTGTTTTTT
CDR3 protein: CASSYSGTPPEKLFF